The present TCR beta chain was sequenced within a study of post-analysis software for immune sequencing data. On the study more broadly: Patients had relapsing-remitting, secondary progressive or progressive-relapsing multiple sclerosis; some lacked subtype. Points from the study as a whole: Patients with multiple sclerosis recorded significantly lower normalized Chao1 diversity than controls, the study found.

As for this clonotype: Its specificity is not known.

Unique molecular identifiers were present in the TCR beta cDNA libraries. The yield from about 1 to 10 million T cells was roughly 0.5 million cDNA molecules in total. TCRdb reanalysed the PCR reads using MiXCR and keeps one entry per CDR3 protein. This table has 740,000 or so distinct CDR3 sequences, around 50% appearing once. Sequenced sample: blood. This clonotype was sampled from a girl under 18 with multiple sclerosis.

CDR3 DNA sequence: TGCGCCAGCAGCTTGGTGGGGGCATCTAGCGGGATATACGAGCAGTACTTC. Translating it yields CASSLVGASSGIYEQYF. This rearrangement joins TRBV5-1 to TRBJ2-7; 9 nucleotides agree with TRBD2. CDR1 is SGHRS, CDR2 YFSETQ, per germline. The junction had 11 bases not matched to a gene; V was cut back by 0 bases and J by 4 bases. This CDR3 is built from 17 residues. Combining the CDR3 with reference TRBV5-1 and TRBJ2-7 gives the whole variable domain KAGVTQTPRYLIKTRGQQVTLSCSPISGHRSVSWYQQTPGQGLQFLFEYFSETQRNKGNFPGRFSGRQFSNSRSEMNVSTLELGDSALYLCASSLVGASSGIYEQYFGPGTRLTVT.